This T cell receptor beta chain is from a study of blood T cell repertoires in COVID-19. Participants were aged about 18 to 95 years, lived in 20 to 30 US areas, and enrolled virtually. Participants' own reports of clinical history determined their cohort assignment. The CDR3 is 20 residues long. Here immunoSEQ multiplex PCR was the method, and the copy in TCRdb shows in-frame clones only, minus some. The table records about 150,000 clones, about 83% of them present only once. The sequence was collected from a woman between 50 and 59 years old who had been exposed to COVID-19. The sequencing sample was made of PBMCs or T cells enriched from blood (not recorded which). The V gene is TRBV12-2, the J gene TRBJ2-1; TRBD2 was called by the table and not checked on the DNA. TRBV12-2 is flagged as a pseudogene. CDR3 coding DNA: TGTGCAAGTCGCTTAGATCAGAGTAGCGGGGGGCCCCCCAAATACAATGAGCAGTTCTTC. Encoded protein: CASRLDQSSGGPPKYNEQFF.